This TCR beta chain was profiled in a study of Graves' ophthalmopathy and Graves' hyperthyroidism. The authors amplified TCR beta CDR3 regions, and they did so from RNA transcripts for repertoire sequencing. The first round was an RT-PCR with HTBI primers, and the second round was a multiplex PCR. TCRdb reprocessed the multiplex PCR reads with MiXCR, giving one entry per CDR3 protein. The sample has almost 750,000 distinct CDR3 sequences, 40% seen once. The TCR sequence derives from an adult man with Graves' ophthalmopathy. The specimen sequenced was peripheral blood.

The CDR3 is CASSLASGRSYEQYF. The CDR3 DNA is TGTGCCAGCAGCTTGGCGAGCGGGAGATCCTACGAGCAGTACTTC. The chain uses TRBV11-2 and TRBJ2-7, with 8 nucleotides matching TRBD2. The CDR3 has 15 amino acids. CDR1 and CDR2 (germline): SGHAT, FQNNGV. After removal of 3 bases from V and 1 base from J, the junction contained 5 bases not matched to a gene. Complete variable domain (other parts from reference TRBV11-2 and TRBJ2-7): EAGVAQSPRYKIIEKRQSVAFWCNPISGHATLYWYQQILGQGPKLLIQFQNNGVVDDSQLPKDRFSAERLKGVDSTLKIQPAKLEDSAVYLCASSLASGRSYEQYFGPGTRLTVT.